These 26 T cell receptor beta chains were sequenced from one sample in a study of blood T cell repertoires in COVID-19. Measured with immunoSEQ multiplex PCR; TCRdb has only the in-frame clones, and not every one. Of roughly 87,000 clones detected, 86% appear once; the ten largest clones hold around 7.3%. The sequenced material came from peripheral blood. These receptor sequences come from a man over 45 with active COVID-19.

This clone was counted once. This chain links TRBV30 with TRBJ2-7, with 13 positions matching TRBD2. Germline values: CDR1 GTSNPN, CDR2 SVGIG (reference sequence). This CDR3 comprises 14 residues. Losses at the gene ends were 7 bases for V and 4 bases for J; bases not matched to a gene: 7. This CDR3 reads CASGLAGVPYEQYF. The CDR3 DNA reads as TGTGCCTCCGGACTAGCGGGAGTACCGTACGAGCAGTACTTC.

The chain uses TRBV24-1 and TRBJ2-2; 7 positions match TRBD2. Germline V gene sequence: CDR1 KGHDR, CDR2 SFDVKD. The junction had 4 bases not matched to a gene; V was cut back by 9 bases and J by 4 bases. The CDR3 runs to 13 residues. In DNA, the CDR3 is TGTGCCACCGGGCGGGAGAGCACCGGGGAGCTGTTTTTT. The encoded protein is CATGRESTGELFF.

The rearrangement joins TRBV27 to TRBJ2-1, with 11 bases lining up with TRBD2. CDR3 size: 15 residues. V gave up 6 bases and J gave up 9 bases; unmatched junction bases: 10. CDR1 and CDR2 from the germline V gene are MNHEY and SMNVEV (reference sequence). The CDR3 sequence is CASRRGLAAEGEQFF. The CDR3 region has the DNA TGTGCCAGCAGGAGGGGACTAGCGGCCGAGGGTGAGCAGTTCTTC.

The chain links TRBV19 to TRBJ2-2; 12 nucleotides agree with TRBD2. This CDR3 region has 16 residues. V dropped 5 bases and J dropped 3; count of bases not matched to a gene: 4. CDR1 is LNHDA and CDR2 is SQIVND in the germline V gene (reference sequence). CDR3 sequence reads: CASSPWTSGDTGELFF. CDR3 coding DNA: TGTGCCAGTAGTCCCTGGACTAGCGGGGACACCGGGGAGCTGTTTTTT.

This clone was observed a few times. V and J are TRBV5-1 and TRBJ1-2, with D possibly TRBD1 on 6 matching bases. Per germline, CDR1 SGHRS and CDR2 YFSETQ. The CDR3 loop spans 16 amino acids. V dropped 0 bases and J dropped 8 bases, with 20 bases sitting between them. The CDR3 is CASSLASSRGVAGYTF. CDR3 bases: TGCGCCAGCAGCTTGGCCTCTAGCAGGGGCGTAGCAGGCTACACCTTC.

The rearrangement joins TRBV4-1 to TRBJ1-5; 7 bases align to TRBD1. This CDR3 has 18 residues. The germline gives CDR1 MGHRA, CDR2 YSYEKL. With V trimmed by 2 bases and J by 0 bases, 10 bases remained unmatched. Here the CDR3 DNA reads TGCGCCAGCAGCCAATATTCCCCGGGACAGTCTAGCAATCAGCCCCAGCATTTT. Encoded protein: CASSQYSPGQSSNQPQHF.

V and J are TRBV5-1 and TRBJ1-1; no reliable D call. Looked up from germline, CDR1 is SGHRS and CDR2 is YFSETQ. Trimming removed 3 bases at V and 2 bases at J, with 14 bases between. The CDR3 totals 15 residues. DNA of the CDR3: TGCGCCAGCAGCTCGCTACAAGGAGAAAACACTGAAGCTTTCTTT. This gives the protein CASSSLQGENTEAFF.

The CDR3 loop is CASSPGHYSNQPQHF. In DNA, the CDR3 is TGTGCCAGCAGCCCTGGACACTATAGCAATCAGCCCCAGCATTTT. The J gene is TRBJ1-5, the V gene TRBV28; D may be TRBD1 (5 bases). This CDR3 is 15 amino acids long. Germline V lookup: CDR1 MDHEN, CDR2 SYDVKM. The V and J ends lost 6 bases and 0 bases respectively, with 12 bases between them.

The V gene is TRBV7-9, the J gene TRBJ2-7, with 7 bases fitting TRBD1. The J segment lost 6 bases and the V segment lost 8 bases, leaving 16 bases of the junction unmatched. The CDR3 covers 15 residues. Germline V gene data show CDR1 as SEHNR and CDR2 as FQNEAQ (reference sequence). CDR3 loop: CASRNAAWTGREQYF. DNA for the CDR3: TGTGCCAGCCGCAATGCGGCCTGGACAGGACGCGAGCAGTACTTC.

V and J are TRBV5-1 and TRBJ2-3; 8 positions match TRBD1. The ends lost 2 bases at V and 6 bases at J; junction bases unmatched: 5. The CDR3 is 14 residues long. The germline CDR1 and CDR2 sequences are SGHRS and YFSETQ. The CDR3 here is CASSFGTGDDTQYF. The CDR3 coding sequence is TGCGCCAGCAGCTTCGGGACAGGTGACGATACGCAGTATTTT.

The CDR3 protein is CASSYQSGGPRNEQFF. In DNA form, the CDR3 reads TGTGCCAGCAGTTATCAAAGCGGGGGGCCGAGGAATGAGCAGTTCTTC. The chain links TRBV7-2 to TRBJ2-1; 9 nucleotides align to TRBD2. The CDR3 loop spans 16 amino acids. Losses at the gene ends were 6 bases for V and 7 bases for J; bases not matched to a gene: 13. CDR1 and CDR2 from the germline V gene are SGHTA and FQGNSA.

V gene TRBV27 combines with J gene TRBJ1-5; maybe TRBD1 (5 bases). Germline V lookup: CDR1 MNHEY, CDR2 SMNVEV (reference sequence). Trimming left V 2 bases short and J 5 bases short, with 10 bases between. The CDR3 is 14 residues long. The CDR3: CASSLGAGYQPQHF. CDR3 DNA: TGTGCCAGCAGTTTAGGGGCAGGGTATCAGCCCCAGCATTTT.

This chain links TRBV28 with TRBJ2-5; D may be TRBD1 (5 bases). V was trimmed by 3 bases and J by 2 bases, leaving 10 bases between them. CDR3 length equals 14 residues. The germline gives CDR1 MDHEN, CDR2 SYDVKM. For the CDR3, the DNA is TGTGCCAGCAGTTTGTGGGGCCCGCAAGAGACCCAGTACTTC. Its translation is CASSLWGPQETQYF.

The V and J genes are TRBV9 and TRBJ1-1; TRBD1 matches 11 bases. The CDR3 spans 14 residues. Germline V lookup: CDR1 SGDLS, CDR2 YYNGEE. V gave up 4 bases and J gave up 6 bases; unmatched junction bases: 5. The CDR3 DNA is TGTGCCAGCAGCACTAGGGACAGGGGGTCTGAAGCTTTCTTT. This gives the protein CASSTRDRGSEAFF.

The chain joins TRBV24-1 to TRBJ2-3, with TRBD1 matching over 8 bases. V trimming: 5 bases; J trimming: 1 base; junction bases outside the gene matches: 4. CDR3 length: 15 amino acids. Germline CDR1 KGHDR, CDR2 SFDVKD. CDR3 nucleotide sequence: TGTGCCACCAGTGGGACAGGGCTTGGCACAGATACGCAGTATTTT. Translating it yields CATSGTGLGTDTQYF.

In DNA, the CDR3 is TGTGCCAGCAGTACGGTCGGACAGGGGGGAATTAACTATGGCTACACCTTC. Translated: CASSTVGQGGINYGYTF. This chain links TRBV28 with TRBJ1-2; 10 bases are a match to TRBD1. This CDR3 region has 17 residues. V trimming: 5 bases; J trimming: 1 base; junction bases outside the gene matches: 10. The germline CDR1 and CDR2 sequences are MDHEN and SYDVKM.

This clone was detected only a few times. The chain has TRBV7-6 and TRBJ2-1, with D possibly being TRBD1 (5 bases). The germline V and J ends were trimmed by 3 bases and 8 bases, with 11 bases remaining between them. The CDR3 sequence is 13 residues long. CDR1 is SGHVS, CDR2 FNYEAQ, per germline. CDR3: CASSFVQGDEQFF. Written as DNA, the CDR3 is TGTGCCAGCAGCTTTGTTCAAGGGGATGAGCAGTTCTTC. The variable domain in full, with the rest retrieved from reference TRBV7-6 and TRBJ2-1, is GAGVSQSPRYKVTKRGQDVALRCDPISGHVSLYWYRQALGQGPEFLTYFNYEAQQDKSGLPNDRFSAERPEGSISTLTIQRTEQRDSAMYRCASSFVQGDEQFFGPGTRLTVL.

CDR3 loop: CASSLMRGTYEQYF. The CDR3, as DNA: TGTGCCAGCAGTTTAATGCGTGGTACCTACGAGCAGTACTTC. V and J are TRBV27 and TRBJ2-7; D ambiguous. Between the trimmed V and J ends, which lost 2 bases and 2 bases, there was a span of 10 bases. In germline, CDR1 is MNHEY, CDR2 SMNVEV (reference sequence). The CDR3 runs 14 residues.

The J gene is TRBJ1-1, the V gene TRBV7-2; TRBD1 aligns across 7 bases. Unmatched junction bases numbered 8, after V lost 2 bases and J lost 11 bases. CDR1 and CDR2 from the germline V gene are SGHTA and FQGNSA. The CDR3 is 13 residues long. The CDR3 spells CASSLTGAIWAFF. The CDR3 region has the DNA TGTGCCAGCAGCTTAACAGGGGCAATCTGGGCTTTCTTT. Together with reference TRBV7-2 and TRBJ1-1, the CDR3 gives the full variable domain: GAGVSQSPSNKVTEKGKDVELRCDPISGHTALYWYRQSLGQGLEFLIYFQGNSAPDKSGLPSDRFSAERTGGSVSTLTIQRTQQEDSAVYLCASSLTGAIWAFFGQGTRLTVV.

In DNA, the CDR3 is TGTGCCAGCAGCTTAGGCACAGGCGCCTACGAGCAGTACTTC. Its protein is CASSLGTGAYEQYF. The J gene is TRBJ2-7, the V gene TRBV7-2; D perhaps matches TRBD1 (5 bases). CDR1 and CDR2 (germline): SGHTA, FQGNSA. V gave up 1 base and J gave up 2 bases, with 9 bases separating them. CDR3 length: 14 amino acids.

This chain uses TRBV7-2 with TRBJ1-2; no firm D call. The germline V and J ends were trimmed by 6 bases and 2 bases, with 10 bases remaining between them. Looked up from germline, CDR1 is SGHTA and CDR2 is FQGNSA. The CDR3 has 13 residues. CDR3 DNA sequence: TGTGCCAGCAGGCCGACATCGAACTATGGCTACACCTTC. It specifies CASRPTSNYGYTF.

The CDR3: CASSSSLLDRNNSPLHF. The CDR3 DNA reads as TGCGCCAGCAGCTCGTCGTTACTCGACAGGAATAATTCACCCCTCCACTTT. The chain links TRBV5-1 to TRBJ1-6; perhaps TRBD1 as D (6 bases). The ends were cut back, 3 bases at V and 5 bases at J, with 18 bases in the middle. Germline CDR1 SGHRS, CDR2 YFSETQ. The CDR3 consists of 17 residues.

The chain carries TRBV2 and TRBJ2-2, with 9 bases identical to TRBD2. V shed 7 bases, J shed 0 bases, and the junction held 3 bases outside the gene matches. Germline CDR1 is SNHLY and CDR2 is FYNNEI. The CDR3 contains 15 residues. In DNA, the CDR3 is TGTGCCAGCATGCGGGAGGGGTCGAACACCGGGGAGCTGTTTTTT. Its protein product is CASMREGSNTGELFF.

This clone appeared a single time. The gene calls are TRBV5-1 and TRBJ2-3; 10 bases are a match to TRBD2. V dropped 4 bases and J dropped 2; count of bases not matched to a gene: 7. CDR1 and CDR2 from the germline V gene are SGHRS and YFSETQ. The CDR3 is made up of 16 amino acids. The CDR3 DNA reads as TGCGCCAGCAGCGGCGGACTAGCGGCGCCCACAGATACGCAGTATTTT. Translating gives CASSGGLAAPTDTQYF.

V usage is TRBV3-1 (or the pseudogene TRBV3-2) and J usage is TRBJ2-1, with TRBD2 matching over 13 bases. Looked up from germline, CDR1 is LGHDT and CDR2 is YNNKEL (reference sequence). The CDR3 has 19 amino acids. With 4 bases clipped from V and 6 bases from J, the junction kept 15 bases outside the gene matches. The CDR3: CASSPWKLAGGAAPNEQFF. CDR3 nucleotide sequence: TGTGCCAGCAGCCCCTGGAAACTAGCGGGAGGGGCGGCGCCCAATGAGCAGTTCTTC.

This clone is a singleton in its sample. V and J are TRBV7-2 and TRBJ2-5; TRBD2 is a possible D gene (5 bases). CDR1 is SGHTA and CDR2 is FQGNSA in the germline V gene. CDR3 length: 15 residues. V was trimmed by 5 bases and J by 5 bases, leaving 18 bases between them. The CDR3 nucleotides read TGTGCCAGCAGCCAAAATTCCCTAGAGGGTGAGACCCAGTACTTC. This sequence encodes CASSQNSLEGETQYF.